This is a list of T cell receptor beta chains from one sample in a study of PD-1 and CTLA-4 blockade in melanoma. Clones were read by immunoSEQ multiplex PCR, and TCRdb kept only the in-frame ones, dropping some. This table holds 31,000 or so clones, approximately 90% found once. The starting material was CD8+ T cells from peripheral blood, obtained from a patient given anti-PD-1 treatment. The receptors stem from a human donor with melanoma. Both conserved end residues are part of each CDR3. A D gene is named only where the DNA matches it firmly. Only part of the rows carry a size: once, few, many, or a class if the clone is expanded.

clone_size,j_call,d_call,v_call,cdr3_nt,cdr3_aa
few,TRBJ1-1,NA,TRBV5-4,TGTGCCAGCACCTGGGGGGCAGTTGGAACTGAAGCTTTCTTT,CASTWGAVGTEAFF
few,TRBJ1-5,NA,TRBV2,TGTGCCAGCAGGGAAGGGTGGGGGAATCAGCCCCAGCATTTT,CASREGWGNQPQHF
NA,TRBJ2-5,TRBD2,TRBV7-7,TGTGCCAGCAGCCCCTTTAGCGGGGGGGCAATGGGAAAGGTGACCCAGTACTTC,CASSPFSGGAMGKVTQYF
NA,TRBJ1-1,NA,TRBV6-5,TGTGCCAGCAGTTACTCGAGCCAGGGGTGGACTGAAGCTTTCTTT,CASSYSSQGWTEAFF
NA,TRBJ2-3,NA,TRBV29-1,TGCAGCGTTGAGACTAGCACAGATACGCAGTATTTT,CSVETSTDTQYF
NA,TRBJ2-1,NA,TRBV7-9,TGTGCCAGCAGCGCCTCGACTGGGGATGAGCAGTTCTTC,CASSASTGDEQFF
NA,TRBJ1-4,NA,TRBV19,TGTGCCAGTAGAAGTGAAAAACTGTTTTTT,CASRSEKLFF
NA,TRBJ2-3,NA,TRBV7-9,TGTGCCAGCAGCTTCAGGGGTAGGGGCACAGATACGCAGTATTTT,CASSFRGRGTDTQYF
NA,TRBJ2-5,TRBD1,TRBV4-1,TGCGCCAGCAGCCAAGCCGGGACAGGGGAGACCCAGTACTTC,CASSQAGTGETQYF
NA,TRBJ2-1,NA,TRBV15,TGTGCCACCAGCAGAGATAAGAGGTCCGGGGGTGAGCAGTTCTTC,CATSRDKRSGGEQFF
NA,TRBJ1-4,TRBD1,TRBV28,TGTGCCAGCAGCCTCGGACAGGGAGAAAAACTGTTTTTT,CASSLGQGEKLFF
NA,TRBJ2-5,NA,TRBV6-5,TGTGCCAGCAGTTATTCAGGACAAGAGACCCAGTACTTC,CASSYSGQETQYF
NA,TRBJ1-5,NA,TRBV28,TGTGCCACCAGGCCCCCGGCGGAGGGCAATCAGCCCCAGCATTTT,CATRPPAEGNQPQHF
NA,TRBJ2-7,TRBD2,TRBV7-6,TGTGCCAGCAGCTTAGCCGGGACTACCACTACAGACGAGCAGTACTTC,CASSLAGTTTTDEQYF
once,TRBJ1-3,NA,TRBV6-5,TGTGCCAGCAGACCATCCTTCTCTGGAAACACCATATATTTT,CASRPSFSGNTIYF
NA,TRBJ1-2,TRBD1,TRBV4-1,TGCGCCAGCAGCCAAGTTCCTCGGACAGGGGGCGACTATGGCTACACCTTC,CASSQVPRTGGDYGYTF
NA,TRBJ2-3,NA,TRBV7-6,TGTGCCAGCAGCATTAGACTAGCAGATACGCAGTATTTT,CASSIRLADTQYF
NA,TRBJ1-2,NA,TRBV29-1,TGCAGCGTTGAAGATAAGGGCGCGTCTCGTGGCTACACCTTC,CSVEDKGASRGYTF
NA,TRBJ1-2,NA,TRBV6-5,TGTGCCAGCAGTTACTCGGCAGGAAAGACCTACACCTTC,CASSYSAGKTYTF
NA,TRBJ1-1,NA,TRBV5-4,TGTGCCAGCAGAGCGACCGCCTCCAGTGAAGCTTTCTTT,CASRATASSEAFF
NA,TRBJ2-3,NA,TRBV16,TGTGCCAGCAGCCTATGGACGGTCACAGATACGCAGTATTTT,CASSLWTVTDTQYF
NA,TRBJ2-2,NA,TRBV29-1,TGCAGCGTCCTGGACAGCCACACCGGGGAGCTGTTTTTT,CSVLDSHTGELFF
NA,TRBJ1-1,NA,TRBV9,TGTGCCAGCAGCGGTTCGGGCACTGAAGCTTTCTTT,CASSGSGTEAFF
NA,TRBJ1-2,NA,TRBV4-3,TGCGCCAGCAGCCCTGGGACACGGGAGGGGTTCGGCTATGGCTACACCTTC,CASSPGTREGFGYGYTF
NA,TRBJ2-1,TRBD1,TRBV28,TGTGCCAGCTCCCCCGGGACAGGGGGCAGTGAGCAGTTCTTC,CASSPGTGGSEQFF
few,TRBJ2-3,TRBD2,TRBV5-6,TGTGCCAGCAGCGGACTAGCCGCAGATACGCAGTATTTT,CASSGLAADTQYF
NA,TRBJ1-1,NA,TRBV20-1,TGCAGTGCTCTAGAGAACACTGAAGCTTTCTTT,CSALENTEAFF
NA,TRBJ1-1,NA,TRBV6-2/TRBV6-3,TGTGCCAGCAGTTACGGGGCGATCGGCACTGAAGCTTTCTTT,CASSYGAIGTEAFF
NA,TRBJ2-7,NA,TRBV6-5,TGTGCCAGCAGTTTCGACCCAGGGGGGTCCTACGAGCAGTACTTC,CASSFDPGGSYEQYF
NA,TRBJ1-5,NA,TRBV24-1,TGTGCCACCAGTGAGATTGGGCAGCCCCAGCATTTT,CATSEIGQPQHF
NA,TRBJ2-7,NA,TRBV24-1,TGTGCCACCAGTGATCTTGTCCGGGACGGCTCCTACGAGCAGTACTTC,CATSDLVRDGSYEQYF
NA,TRBJ2-1,NA,TRBV4-2,TGTGCCAGCAGCCAAGATGGGATCTGGGGGGCGGGGAATGAGCAGTTCTTC,CASSQDGIWGAGNEQFF
NA,TRBJ2-1,TRBD1,TRBV28,TGTGCCAGCAGATCCGGACAGGGGGACGTCAATGAGCAGTTCTTC,CASRSGQGDVNEQFF